This T cell receptor (beta chain) derives from a study of identical twins. Study-level findings and limits: Instead of following the same donors, the conclusions were based on cross-sectional statistical analysis. Reduced insertions were recorded for abundant cord blood beta clonotypes, with no such pattern in memory repertoires.

TCRdb analysed the 5' RACE reads with MiXCR anew, one entry per CDR3 protein. The sample includes 600,000 to 850,000 distinct CDR3 sequences, approximately 18% of them seen just once. Germline values: CDR1 MNHNS, CDR2 SASEGT. Between the trimmed V and J ends, which lost 7 bases and 3 bases, there was a span of 16 bases. This CDR3 is 14 amino acids long. In its sample, this clonotype was seen a few times. Its antigen is unidentified. These data were likewise used in another study, on T cells expressing NK-cell markers. From that study: There were seven HCMV-seropositive donors and one seronegative donor among the eight sequenced.

The sequenced sample consisted of PBMCs. The receptor's source is a young woman in good health. The V gene is TRBV6-1, the J gene TRBJ2-7; D may be TRBD1 (6 bases). As DNA, the CDR3 is TGTGCCAGCATAGGGGGACGGCTACTCTACGAGCAGTACTTC. It specifies CASIGGRLLYEQYF.